This TCR beta chain derives from a study of T cell responses to AZD1222 COVID-19 vaccine. Study-wide background: Pooling was applied to second doses at about 4 or about 12 weeks. Broader study findings: The study identified only five or six AZD1222 recipients as seropositive at baseline. Of spike-specific TCRs, nearly half reportedly target regions left unmutated in variants.

V dropped 5 bases and J dropped 7 bases, with 14 bases sitting between them. Per germline, CDR1 SQVTM and CDR2 ANQGSEA. The CDR3 totals 13 residues. With respect to this clone: The antigen is undetermined.

Libraries were prepared by immunoSEQ multiplex PCR; TCRdb keeps only in-frame clonotypes and omits some of them. The table has 100,000 to 150,000 clones, roughly 84% seen once; the top ten hold about 6%. The genes are TRBV29-1 and TRBJ2-2, with D perhaps TRBD1 or TRBD2 (6 bases each). This sequence originates from an adult in good health. This sample comprised peripheral blood, obtained on day 0 of AZD1222 vaccination. CDR3 amino acids: CSVRRGAVGELFF. The CDR3 DNA reads as TGCAGCGTTCGAAGGGGGGCGGTCGGGGAGCTGTTTTTT.